One sample yielded the 30 T cell receptor beta chains listed below, sequenced in a study of T cells after posttransplantation cyclophosphamide. The protocol was immunoSEQ multiplex PCR, while the TCRdb copy is restricted to in-frame clones and leaves out a portion. The repertoire holds roughly 21,000 clones, with over 75% as singletons. Controls had myeloablative marrow grafts with methotrexate and calcineurin inhibitor, sampled at 1 year. This sample comprised PBMCs, obtained just over 350 days after allogeneic stem cell transplant with calcineurin inhibitor and methotrexate. The receptors were gathered from a female patient aged 30 to 45 who received an allogeneic stem cell transplant from an unrelated donor, was CMV-positive, and had acute and chronic GVHD. Some T cells may be supplied by the graft donor.

The V gene is TRBV7-9, the J gene TRBJ1-5; D gene unclear. Germline V gives CDR1 SEHNR, CDR2 FQNEAQ (reference sequence). V lost 1 base and J 5 bases, leaving 9 bases between the germline ends. The CDR3 is 14 residues long. The CDR3 protein is CASSLDLSDQPQHF. The CDR3 nucleotides are TGTGCCAGCAGCTTAGATCTATCCGATCAGCCCCAGCATTTT.

V is TRBV5-4 and J is TRBJ1-4; TRBD1 aligns across 9 bases. The V gene's germline CDR1 is SGHNT and CDR2 YYREEE (reference sequence). The junction had 8 bases not matched to a gene; V was cut back by 3 bases and J by 8 bases. The CDR3 consists of 15 residues. CDR3 bases: TGTGCCAGCAGCTCCACAGGGGGCGAGACAGAAAAACTGTTTTTT. This sequence encodes CASSSTGGETEKLFF.

The chain combines TRBV10-3 with TRBJ2-1, with 8 bases that match TRBD2. CDR1 ENHRY and CDR2 SYGVKD come from the germline V gene. Trimming cost V 6 bases and J 4 bases; bases outside gene matches: 8. The CDR3 runs to 15 residues. This CDR3 is CAIRDSGTPYNEQFF. DNA for the CDR3: TGTGCCATCAGGGATAGCGGGACCCCATACAATGAGCAGTTCTTC.

This chain joins TRBV9 and TRBJ2-2, with D maybe TRBD2 (6 bases). The CDR3 has 17 amino acids. CDR1 SGDLS and CDR2 YYNGEE come from the germline V gene. V was shortened by 3 bases and J by 7 bases, with 22 bases between the two germline ends. The CDR3 sequence is CASSDRRLGGVIGELFF. Written as DNA, the CDR3 is TGTGCCAGCAGCGACAGGAGGTTGGGCGGGGTAATCGGGGAGCTGTTTTTT.

A few counts support this clone. CDR3 sequence reads: CASSLWGGSSGNTIYF. The CDR3, as DNA: TGTGCCAGCAGTTTATGGGGAGGGAGCTCTGGAAACACCATATATTTT. The chain carries TRBV28 and TRBJ1-3, with D unclear. The CDR3 runs to 16 residues. Germline CDR1 and CDR2: MDHEN and SYDVKM. V lost 0 bases to trimming and J lost 0 bases, with 9 bases between them.

The table lists this clone with a few counts. The chain joins TRBV19 to TRBJ1-4; D remains ambiguous. This CDR3 comprises 14 residues. The V end was cut by 4 bases, the J end by 0 bases, with 6 bases between. Per germline, CDR1 LNHDA and CDR2 SQIVND (reference sequence). In DNA form, the CDR3 reads TGTGCCAGTAGTAGCACTTCAACTAATGAAAAACTGTTTTTT. Amino acids: CASSSTSTNEKLFF.

The chain has TRBV11-2 and TRBJ1-2; D perhaps matches TRBD1 (5 bases). Germline V gene lookup returns CDR1 SGHAT and CDR2 FQNNGV. The length of the CDR3 is 14 residues. Between the trimmed V and J ends, which lost 0 bases and 5 bases, there was a span of 10 bases. This chain's CDR3 is CASSLDLTAYGYTF. The CDR3 DNA reads as TGTGCCAGCAGCTTAGATTTGACAGCTTATGGCTACACCTTC. Full variable domain (outside the CDR3, taken from reference TRBV11-2 and TRBJ1-2): EAGVAQSPRYKIIEKRQSVAFWCNPISGHATLYWYQQILGQGPKLLIQFQNNGVVDDSQLPKDRFSAERLKGVDSTLKIQPAKLEDSAVYLCASSLDLTAYGYTFGSGTRLTVV.

This chain links TRBV10-3 with TRBJ2-7; the D is unclear. The V and J ends lost 3 bases and 7 bases respectively, with 13 bases between them. The CDR3 spans 13 residues. CDR1 is ENHRY and CDR2 is SYGVKD in the germline V gene. Written as DNA, the CDR3 is TGTGCCATCAGTGATTCCCTTTTGTGGGAGCAGTACGTC. Encoded protein: CAISDSLLWEQYV.

This chain joins TRBV7-2 and TRBJ2-2; 7 nucleotides align to TRBD2. The germline CDR1 and CDR2 sequences are SGHTA and FQGNSA. Trimming took 9 bases from V and 5 from J; bases not matched to a gene: 9. This CDR3 contains 14 residues. For the CDR3, the DNA is TGTGCCAGTGGGGGAGGGCCGAGGACCGGGGAGCTGTTTTTT. This sequence encodes CASGGGPRTGELFF.

The V call is TRBV5-6, the J call TRBJ1-6; D unclear. Germline V CDR1 and CDR2: SGHDT, YYEEEE. V lost 4 bases and J lost 3, with 14 bases in between. The CDR3 covers 16 residues. The CDR3 region is CASSMTLRGYNSPLHF. The DNA of the CDR3 is TGTGCCAGCAGCATGACGTTGCGGGGCTATAATTCACCCCTCCACTTT.

The chain recombines TRBV28 with TRBJ2-5; 8 bases are shared with TRBD2. Germline V gives CDR1 MDHEN, CDR2 SYDVKM. After removal of 2 bases from V and 1 base from J, the junction contained 6 bases not matched to a gene. The CDR3 spans 16 residues. The CDR3 DNA is TGTGCCAGCAGTTTAATTAACGGGAGGGTCCAAGAGACCCAGTACTTC. Translating gives CASSLINGRVQETQYF. The full variable domain, rest sourced from reference TRBV28 and TRBJ2-5, is DVKVTQSSRYLVKRTGEKVFLECVQDMDHENMFWYRQDPGLGLRLIYFSYDVKMKEKGDIPEGYSVSREKKERFSLILESASTNQTSMYLCASSLINGRVQETQYFGPGTRLLVL.

The rearrangement links TRBV19 to TRBJ2-5; TRBD1 matches at 7 bases. The V gene end was trimmed by 7 bases and the J gene end by 2 bases; junction bases not matched to a gene: 7. Per the germline V gene, CDR1 is LNHDA and CDR2 is SQIVND (reference sequence). The CDR3 totals 14 residues. The CDR3 loop reads CASTQGTDQETQYF. CDR3 DNA: TGTGCCAGTACCCAAGGGACAGATCAAGAGACCCAGTACTTC.

This chain links TRBV6-1 with TRBJ2-5, with D maybe TRBD2 (5 bases). The CDR3 has 16 residues. Germline CDR1 is MNHNS and CDR2 is SASEGT. Trimming took 3 bases from V and 2 from J, leaving 16 bases between them. The CDR3, as DNA: TGTGCCAGCAGTGAGTTGGGTGGGAGAGGGCAAGAGACCCAGTACTTC. This gives the protein CASSELGGRGQETQYF.

CDR3 bases: TGTGCCAGCAGCTTACTAGCGGGAGTCCGCAATGAGCAGTTCTTC. This translates into CASSLLAGVRNEQFF. The chain is built from TRBV7-6 and TRBJ2-1, with 10 bases that match TRBD2. V gave up 2 bases and J gave up 6 bases; unmatched junction bases: 4. The CDR3 is 15 residues long. Germline CDR1 SGHVS, CDR2 FNYEAQ.

The gene calls are TRBV7-2 and TRBJ2-7; 11 bases are shared with TRBD2. The CDR3 loop spans 14 amino acids. Germline values: CDR1 SGHTA, CDR2 FQGNSA. With V trimmed by 4 bases and J by 1 base, 0 bases remained unmatched. DNA of the CDR3: TGTGCCAGCAGCTCTAGCGGGGGGTCCTACGAGCAGTACGTC. This sequence encodes CASSSSGGSYEQYV.

The chain recombines TRBV6-4 with TRBJ2-1; 8 positions match TRBD1. CDR1 is MRHNA, CDR2 SNTAGT, per germline. The CDR3 has 14 amino acids. J gave up 8 bases and V 8 bases, and 11 bases lay outside the gene matches. This CDR3 is CASGRTQGDYEQFF. The DNA for the CDR3 is TGTGCCAGCGGCCGAACACAGGGGGACTATGAGCAGTTCTTC.

The rearrangement uses TRBV29-1 and TRBJ2-3; D ambiguous. The germline gives CDR1 SQVTM, CDR2 ANQGSEA. There are 14 residues in the CDR3. V lost 6 bases and J 2 bases, leaving 15 bases between the germline ends. CDR3 loop: CSVLTTDSTDTQYF. The CDR3 DNA sequence: TGCAGCGTGTTAACGACTGATTCCACAGATACGCAGTATTTT.

The V call is TRBV11-3, the J call TRBJ2-3, with TRBD2 matching over 9 bases. CDR3 length equals 16 residues. Germline lookup yields CDR1 SGHNT and CDR2 YENEEA. The ends lost 1 base at V and 4 bases at J; junction bases unmatched: 6. The chain's CDR3 is CASSLVSLAGPDTQYF. The CDR3 bases are TGTGCCAGCAGCTTAGTGAGTCTAGCGGGACCAGATACGCAGTATTTT.

The chain is built from TRBV6-5 and TRBJ2-1; a possible D gene is TRBD2 (5 bases). CDR1 and CDR2 from the germline V gene are MNHEY and SVGAGI. Trimming took off 5 bases at V and 2 bases at J, with 13 bases between the two ends. The CDR3 length is 15 residues. CDR3 nucleotide sequence: TGTGCCAGCAGTCCCGACTACCAACCCTACAATGAGCAGTTCTTC. This gives the protein CASSPDYQPYNEQFF.

This sequence joins TRBV10-3 and TRBJ1-6; D gene ambiguous. The V gene lost 4 bases and the J gene lost 15 bases, with 25 bases spanning the gap. The CDR3 has 16 amino acids. The germline gives CDR1 ENHRY, CDR2 SYGVKD. CDR3 loop: CAISGSEGRAGTLLHF. In DNA form, the CDR3 reads TGTGCCATCAGTGGATCGGAGGGCCGCGCGGGCACACTCCTCCACTTT.

This rearrangement joins TRBV11-3 to TRBJ2-7, with a tentative D call TRBD2 (5 bases). Germline values: CDR1 SGHNT, CDR2 YENEEA. Trimming took 1 base from V and 4 from J, leaving 14 bases between them. There are 15 residues in the CDR3. For the CDR3, the DNA is TGTGCCAGCAGCTTAGGGAGGTCAGGCTCTTACGAGCAGTACGTC. The encoded protein is CASSLGRSGSYEQYV.

This clone is medium-sized. The rearrangement uses TRBV27 and TRBJ1-6; D not resolved. The CDR3 is made up of 16 amino acids. V lost 6 bases and J 11 bases, leaving 23 bases between the germline ends. Per the germline V gene, CDR1 is MNHEY and CDR2 is SMNVEV (reference sequence). The CDR3: CASSPTWSEQRAPLHF. The CDR3 nucleotides read TGTGCCAGCAGCCCCACTTGGTCCGAGCAGAGGGCACCCCTCCACTTT.

The chain joins TRBV9 to TRBJ2-5; the D gene is possibly TRBD2 (5 bases). Germline V gene sequence: CDR1 SGDLS, CDR2 YYNGEE. The CDR3 is 15 residues long. V shed 4 bases and J shed 7 bases, with 20 bases lying between them. This CDR3 reads CASSPSDSALGTQYF. The CDR3 coding sequence is TGTGCCAGCAGCCCCTCGGACTCGGCGTTAGGGACCCAGTACTTC.

The CDR3 bases are TGTGCCAGCAGCTTAGGGGGGGTCGCACAGGATGGCTACACCTTC. Translated, it gives CASSLGGVAQDGYTF. This rearrangement joins TRBV7-2 to TRBJ1-2, with TRBD1 as a possible D gene (5 bases). Per the germline V gene, CDR1 is SGHTA and CDR2 is FQGNSA. This CDR3 has 15 residues. Trimming pared 1 base from V and 6 bases from J, leaving 15 bases between.

This clone was observed a handful of times. The chain is built from TRBV7-9 and TRBJ2-3; TRBD2 is a possible D gene (6 bases). This CDR3 contains 14 residues. Trimming left V 2 bases short and J 6 bases short, with 12 bases between. Germline CDR1 SEHNR, CDR2 FQNEAQ (reference sequence). The CDR3 is CASSLLSGRDTQYF. CDR3 bases: TGTGCCAGCAGCTTATTGAGCGGGCGGGATACGCAGTATTTT.

This chain uses TRBV5-4 with TRBJ2-7; D might be TRBD2 (6 bases). The CDR3 runs to 14 residues. Germline-derived CDR1 and CDR2 are SGHNT and YYREEE (reference sequence). Trimming took 2 bases from V and 5 from J, leaving 14 bases between them. CDR3 sequence: CASSLIGSLDEQYV. In nucleotides, the CDR3 is TGTGCCAGCAGCTTAATCGGGAGCTTGGACGAGCAGTACGTC.

This clone was seen more than once but under ten times. The J gene is TRBJ2-7, the V gene TRBV6-6, with a possible D match to TRBD2 (6 bases). CDR1 and CDR2 from the germline V gene are MNHNY and SVGAGI (reference sequence). The CDR3 contains 15 residues. The V end was cut by 6 bases, the J end by 1 base, with 16 bases between. DNA of the CDR3: TGTGCCAGCAGCTCCCTGGGTAGCGGATCCTACGAGCAGTACGTC. It codes for CASSSLGSGSYEQYV.

The V call is TRBV27, the J call TRBJ2-1, with 8 bases aligning to TRBD2. The CDR3 loop spans 14 amino acids. The germline V gene encodes CDR1 MNHEY and CDR2 SMNVEV (reference sequence). Trimming cost V 7 bases and J 8 bases; bases outside gene matches: 10. CDR3 bases: TGTGCCAGCAACCTCGGGACTAGTTCCCATGAGCAGTTCTTC. Translating gives CASNLGTSSHEQFF.

The chain uses TRBV2 and TRBJ2-1, with a possible D match to TRBD1 (6 bases). Trimming shortened V by 3 bases and J by 8 bases, and 17 bases separated the two germline ends. Germline V lookup: CDR1 SNHLY, CDR2 FYNNEI. The CDR3 is 15 residues long. CDR3: CASSEGAGPGDEQFF. The CDR3 region has the DNA TGTGCCAGCAGTGAGGGGGCTGGGCCGGGTGATGAGCAGTTCTTC.

This chain joins TRBV7-8 and TRBJ2-7; D perhaps matches TRBD1 (6 bases). This CDR3 comprises 15 residues. V gave up 5 bases and J gave up 2 bases, with 16 bases separating them. Germline loops: CDR1 SGHVS, CDR2 FQNEAQ. The CDR3 region has the DNA TGTGCCAGCAGCCGCACTGAACAGGGCCCCTACGAGCAGTACGTC. Translating it yields CASSRTEQGPYEQYV.